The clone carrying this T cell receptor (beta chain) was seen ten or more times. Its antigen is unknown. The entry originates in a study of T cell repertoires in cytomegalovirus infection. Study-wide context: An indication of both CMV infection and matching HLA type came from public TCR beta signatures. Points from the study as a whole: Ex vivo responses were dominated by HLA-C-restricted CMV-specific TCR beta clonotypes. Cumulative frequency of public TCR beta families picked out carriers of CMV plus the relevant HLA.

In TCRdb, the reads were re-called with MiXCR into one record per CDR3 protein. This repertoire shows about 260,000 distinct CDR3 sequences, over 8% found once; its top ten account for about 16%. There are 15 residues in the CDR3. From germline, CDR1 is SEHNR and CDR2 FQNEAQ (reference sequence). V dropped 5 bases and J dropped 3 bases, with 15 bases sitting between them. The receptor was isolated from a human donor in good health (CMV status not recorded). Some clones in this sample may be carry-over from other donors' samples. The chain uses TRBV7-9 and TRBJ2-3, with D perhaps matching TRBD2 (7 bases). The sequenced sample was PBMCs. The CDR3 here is CASSKGGPKTDTQYF. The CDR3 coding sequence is TGTGCCAGCAGCAAGGGGGGGCCAAAGACAGATACGCAGTATTTT.